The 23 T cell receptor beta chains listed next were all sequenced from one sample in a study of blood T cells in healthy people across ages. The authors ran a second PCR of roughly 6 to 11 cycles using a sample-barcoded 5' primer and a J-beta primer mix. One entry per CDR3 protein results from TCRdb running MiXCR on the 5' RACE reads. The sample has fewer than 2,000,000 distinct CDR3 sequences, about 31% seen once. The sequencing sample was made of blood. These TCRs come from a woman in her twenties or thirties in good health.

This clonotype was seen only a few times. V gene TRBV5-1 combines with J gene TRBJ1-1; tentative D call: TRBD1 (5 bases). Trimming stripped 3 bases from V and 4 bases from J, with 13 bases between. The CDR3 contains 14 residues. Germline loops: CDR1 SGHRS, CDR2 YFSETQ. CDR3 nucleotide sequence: TGCGCCAGCAGCTCATTGGGGGAGACCACTGAAGCTTTCTTT. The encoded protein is CASSSLGETTEAFF.

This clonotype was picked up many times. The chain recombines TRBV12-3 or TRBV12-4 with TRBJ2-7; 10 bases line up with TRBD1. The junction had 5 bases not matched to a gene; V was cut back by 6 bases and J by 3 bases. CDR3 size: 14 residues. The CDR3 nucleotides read TGTGCCAGCAGCTTGACAGGGGGCGGCTACGAGCAGTACTTC. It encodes CASSLTGGGYEQYF.

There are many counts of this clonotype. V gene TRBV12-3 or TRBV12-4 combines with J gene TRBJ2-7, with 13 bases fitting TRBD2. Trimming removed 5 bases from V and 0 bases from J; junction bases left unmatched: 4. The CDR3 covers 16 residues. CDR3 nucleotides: TGTGCCAGCAGTCCTGGGACTAGCGGGGCCTCCTACGAGCAGTACTTC. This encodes CASSPGTSGASYEQYF.

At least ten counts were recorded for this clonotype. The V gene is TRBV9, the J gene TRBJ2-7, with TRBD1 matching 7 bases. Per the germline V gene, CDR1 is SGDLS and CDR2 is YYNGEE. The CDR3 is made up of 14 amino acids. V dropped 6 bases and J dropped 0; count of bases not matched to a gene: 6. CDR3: CASTPGQSSYEQYF. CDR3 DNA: TGTGCCAGCACCCCGGGACAGAGCTCCTACGAGCAGTACTTC.

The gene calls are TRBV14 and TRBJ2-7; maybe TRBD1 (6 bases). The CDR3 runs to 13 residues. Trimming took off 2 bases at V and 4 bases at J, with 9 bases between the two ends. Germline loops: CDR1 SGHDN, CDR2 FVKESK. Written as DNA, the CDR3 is TGTGCCAGCAGCCAAACAGGGTGGTACGAGCAGTACTTC. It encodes CASSQTGWYEQYF. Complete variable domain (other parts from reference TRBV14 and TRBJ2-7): EAGVTQFPSHSVIEKGQTVTLRCDPISGHDNLYWYRRVMGKEIKFLLHFVKESKQDESGMPNNRFLAERTGGTYSTLKVQPAELEDSGVYFCASSQTGWYEQYFGPGTRLTVT.

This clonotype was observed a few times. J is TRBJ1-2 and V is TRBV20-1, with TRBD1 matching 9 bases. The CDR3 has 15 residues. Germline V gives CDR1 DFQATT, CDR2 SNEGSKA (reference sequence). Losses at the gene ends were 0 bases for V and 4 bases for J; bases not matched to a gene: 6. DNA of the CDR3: TGCAGTGCTAGAGATGGCACAGGGGGCAGCTATGGCTACACCTTC. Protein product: CSARDGTGGSYGYTF.

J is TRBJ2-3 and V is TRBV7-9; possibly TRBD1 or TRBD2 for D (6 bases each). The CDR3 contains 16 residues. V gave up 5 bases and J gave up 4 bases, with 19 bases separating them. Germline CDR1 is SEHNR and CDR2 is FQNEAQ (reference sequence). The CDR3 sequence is CASSGGSARGADTQYF. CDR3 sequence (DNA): TGTGCCAGCAGCGGTGGCTCCGCAAGGGGGGCAGATACGCAGTATTTT.

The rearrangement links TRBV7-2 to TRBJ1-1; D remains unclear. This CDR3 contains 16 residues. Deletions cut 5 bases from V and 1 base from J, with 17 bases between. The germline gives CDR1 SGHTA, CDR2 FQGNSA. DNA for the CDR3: TGTGCCAGCAGCCCTAAAGAGGCGGTCGGGAACACTGAAGCTTTCTTT. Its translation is CASSPKEAVGNTEAFF.

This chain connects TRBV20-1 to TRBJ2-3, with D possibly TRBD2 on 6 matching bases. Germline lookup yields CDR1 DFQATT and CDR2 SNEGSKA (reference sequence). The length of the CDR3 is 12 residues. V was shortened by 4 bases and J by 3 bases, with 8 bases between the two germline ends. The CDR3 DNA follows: TGCAGTGCTACACGGGAGACAGATACGCAGTATTTT. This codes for CSATRETDTQYF.

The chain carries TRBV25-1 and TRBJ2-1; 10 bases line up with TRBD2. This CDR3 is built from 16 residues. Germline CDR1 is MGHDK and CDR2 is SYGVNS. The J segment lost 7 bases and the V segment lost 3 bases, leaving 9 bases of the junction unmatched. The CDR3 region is CASSDPPSGGRNEQFF. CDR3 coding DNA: TGTGCCAGCAGTGACCCTCCTAGCGGGGGTCGAAATGAGCAGTTCTTC.

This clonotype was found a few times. The CDR3 sequence: CASSRHTRANEKLFF. The CDR3 region has the DNA TGTGCCAGCAGCAGACATACCCGAGCTAATGAAAAACTGTTTTTT. The chain employs TRBV12-3 or TRBV12-4 and TRBJ1-4; D gene uncertain. The CDR3 is made up of 15 amino acids. Trimming removed 6 bases from V and 3 bases from J, with 14 bases in between.

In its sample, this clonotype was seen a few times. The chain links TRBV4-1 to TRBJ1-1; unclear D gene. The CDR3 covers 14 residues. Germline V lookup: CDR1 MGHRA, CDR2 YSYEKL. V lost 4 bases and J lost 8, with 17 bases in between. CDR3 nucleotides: TGCGCCAGCAGCCTTGGACCACAGAGGATAGAAGCTTTCTTT. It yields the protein CASSLGPQRIEAFF.

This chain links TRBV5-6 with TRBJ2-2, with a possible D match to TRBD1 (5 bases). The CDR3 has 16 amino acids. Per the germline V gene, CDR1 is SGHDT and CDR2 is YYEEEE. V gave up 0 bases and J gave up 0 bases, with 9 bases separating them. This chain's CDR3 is CASSLGTPPNTGELFF. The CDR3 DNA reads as TGTGCCAGCAGCTTGGGGACACCACCGAACACCGGGGAGCTGTTTTTT. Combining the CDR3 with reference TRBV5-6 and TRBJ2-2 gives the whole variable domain DAGVTQSPTHLIKTRGQQVTLRCSPKSGHDTVSWYQQALGQGPQFIFQYYEEEERQRGNFPDRFSGHQFPNYSSELNVNALLLGDSALYLCASSLGTPPNTGELFFGEGSRLTVL.

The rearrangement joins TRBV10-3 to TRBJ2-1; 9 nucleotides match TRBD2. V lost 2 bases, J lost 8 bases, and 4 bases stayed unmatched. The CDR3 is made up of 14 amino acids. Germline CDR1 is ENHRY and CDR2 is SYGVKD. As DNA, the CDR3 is TGTGCCATCAGTGAGCTGGGACTAGCCTATGAGCAGTTCTTC. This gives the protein CAISELGLAYEQFF.

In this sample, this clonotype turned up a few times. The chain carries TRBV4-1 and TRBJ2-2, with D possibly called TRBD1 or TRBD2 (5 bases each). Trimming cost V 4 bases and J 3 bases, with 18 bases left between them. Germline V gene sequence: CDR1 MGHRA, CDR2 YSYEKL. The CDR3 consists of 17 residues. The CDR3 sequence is CASSLRWGRGHTGELFF. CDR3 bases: TGCGCCAGCAGCCTAAGGTGGGGGAGAGGACACACCGGGGAGCTGTTTTTT.

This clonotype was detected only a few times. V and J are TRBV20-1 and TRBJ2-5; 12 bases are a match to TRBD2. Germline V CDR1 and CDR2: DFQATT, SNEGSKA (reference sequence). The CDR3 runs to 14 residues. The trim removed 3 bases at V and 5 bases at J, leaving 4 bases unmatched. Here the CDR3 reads CSARTSGGWETQYF. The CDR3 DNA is TGCAGTGCTAGGACTAGCGGGGGTTGGGAGACCCAGTACTTC.

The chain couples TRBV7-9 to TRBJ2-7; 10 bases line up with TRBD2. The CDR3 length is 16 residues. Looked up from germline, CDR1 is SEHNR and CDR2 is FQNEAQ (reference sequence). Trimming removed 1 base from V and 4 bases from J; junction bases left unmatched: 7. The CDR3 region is CASSLGAGGSIYEQYF. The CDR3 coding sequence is TGTGCCAGCAGCTTAGGAGCGGGAGGGTCCATTTACGAGCAGTACTTC.

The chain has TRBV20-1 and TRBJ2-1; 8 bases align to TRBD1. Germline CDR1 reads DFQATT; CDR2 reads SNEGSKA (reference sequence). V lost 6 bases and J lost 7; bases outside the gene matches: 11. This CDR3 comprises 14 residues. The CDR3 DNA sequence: TGCAGTGCCAGCTCGGGACAGGACATAAATGAGCAGTTCTTC. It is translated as CSASSGQDINEQFF.

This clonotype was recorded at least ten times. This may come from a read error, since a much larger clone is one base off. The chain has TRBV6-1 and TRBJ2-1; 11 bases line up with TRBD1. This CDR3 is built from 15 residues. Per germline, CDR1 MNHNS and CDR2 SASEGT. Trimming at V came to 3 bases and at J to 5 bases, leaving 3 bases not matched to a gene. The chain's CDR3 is CASSDGTGGHNEQFF. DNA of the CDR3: TGTGCCAGCAGTGATGGGACAGGGGGTCACAATGAGCAGTTCTTC.

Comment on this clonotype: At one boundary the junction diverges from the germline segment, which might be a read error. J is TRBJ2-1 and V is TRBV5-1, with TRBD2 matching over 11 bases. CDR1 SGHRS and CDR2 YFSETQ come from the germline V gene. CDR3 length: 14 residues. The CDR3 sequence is CASRPSGGNNERFF. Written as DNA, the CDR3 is TGCGCCAGCCGGCCTAGCGGGGGGAACAATGAGCGGTTCTTC.

CDR3 nucleotide sequence: TGTGCCAGCAGCTTAGATCCGGGGAGAGGCTACGAGCAGTACTTC. It yields the protein CASSLDPGRGYEQYF. The chain couples TRBV11-2 to TRBJ2-7; maybe TRBD2 (5 bases). Germline lookup yields CDR1 SGHAT and CDR2 FQNNGV. Deletions cut 0 bases from V and 3 bases from J, with 12 bases between. CDR3 size: 15 residues.

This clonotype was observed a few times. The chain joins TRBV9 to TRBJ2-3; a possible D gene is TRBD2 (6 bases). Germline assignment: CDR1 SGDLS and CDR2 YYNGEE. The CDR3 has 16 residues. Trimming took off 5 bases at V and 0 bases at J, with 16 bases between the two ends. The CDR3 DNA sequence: TGTGCCAGCAGATTCCGGGGGAGATCTAGCACAGATACGCAGTATTTT. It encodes CASRFRGRSSTDTQYF. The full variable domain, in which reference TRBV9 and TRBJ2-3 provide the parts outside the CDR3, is DSGVTQTPKHLITATGQRVTLRCSPRSGDLSVYWYQQSLDQGLQFLIQYYNGEERAKGNILERFSAQQFPDLHSELNLSSLELGDSALYFCASRFRGRSSTDTQYFGPGTRLTVL.

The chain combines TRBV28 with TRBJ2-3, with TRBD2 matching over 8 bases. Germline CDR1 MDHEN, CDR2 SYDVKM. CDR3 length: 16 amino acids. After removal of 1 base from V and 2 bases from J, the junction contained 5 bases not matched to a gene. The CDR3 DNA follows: TGTGCCAGCAGTTTATTCCGGGGGGGAGCCACAGATACGCAGTATTTT. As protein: CASSLFRGGATDTQYF.